The rows below give T cell receptor beta chains drawn from one sample of a study of blood T cell repertoires in COVID-19. Here immunoSEQ multiplex PCR was the method, and the copy in TCRdb shows in-frame clones only, minus some. The sample lists roughly 45,000 clones, around 90% seen once, with about 0.36% in the top ten. Sequenced input: peripheral blood. These receptors originate from a human donor in a cohort sampled during active COVID-19. Each CDR3 is given with its conserved first and last residue. A D gene is named only where the DNA matches it firmly.

- | TRBV6-6 | CASRPGKANYGYTF
TRBD1 | TRBV5-6 | CASSSTYRGANEKLFF
TRBD1 | TRBV11-2 | CASRVPRDRGNTGELFF
TRBD1 | TRBV3-1/TRBV3-2 | CASSPRDRGIHGYTF
- | TRBV27 | CASRSLTRDEQFF
- | TRBV6-6 | CASSYSRQFNEQFF
- | TRBV7-9 | CASSFGDMNTEAFF
- | TRBV19 | CASSHTGSQQYF
- | TRBV18 | CASSQGTPATNEKLFF
- | TRBV18 | CASSPTELTEAFF
TRBD1 | TRBV2 | CASSPGQAYTEAFF
- | TRBV7-9 | CATADSNSNQPQHF
TRBD1 | TRBV11-2 | CASSLGGGPWDSLTYEQYF
- | TRBV11-2 | CASARTRVNSPLHF
TRBD2 | TRBV5-8 | CASSWGLAGTHF
- | TRBV3-1/TRBV3-2 | CASSQEILYGYTF
TRBD1 | TRBV4-3 | CASSQDIAGGSQPQHF
TRBD2 | TRBV4-2 | CASSQELAGGHLYEQYF
TRBD1 | TRBV7-9 | CASSSPDRGSNYGYTF
- | TRBV6-2/TRBV6-3 | CASSLEGLNYEQYF
- | TRBV19 | CASRAPDSPTSGRAFF
TRBD1 | TRBV19 | CASSVPGQGSEQYF
TRBD1 | TRBV6-5 | CASSLEGAGEQFF
- | TRBV11-2 | CASSVDILYEQYF
- | TRBV5-5 | CASRHGTTGNTIYF
TRBD1 | TRBV19 | CASSIPGQGGQPQHF
- | TRBV14 | CASSLQGRLGGYTF
TRBD1 | TRBV23-1 | CASSPRQGLIYEQYF
- | TRBV6-2/TRBV6-3 | CASSYPHTNTEAFF
- | TRBV7-2 | CASSLKSGRDTEAFF
- | TRBV5-5 | CASSLAGFDSPLHF
TRBD1 | TRBV7-9 | CASSYLTGGAYEQYF
- | TRBV6-2/TRBV6-3 | CASSYKRTDQPQHF
TRBD1 | TRBV19 | CASSIASTDRALVERAEAFF
- | TRBV6-6 | CASSPGGRNTYEQYF
- | TRBV4-1 | CASSQEGQNPYGYTF
TRBD1 | TRBV6-1 | CASSEQGTVFYNEQFF
TRBD1 | TRBV24-1 | CATSAPDRNNYGYTF
- | TRBV11-2 | CASTPGWGVTHNEQFF
- | TRBV6-5 | CASSYSHGGTGGYTF
- | TRBV6-5 | CASRSTTSEQFF
TRBD1 | TRBV27 | CASSLVLGQGTYDGYTF
- | TRBV6-1 | CASSESGIGSNTQYF
- | TRBV6-2/TRBV6-3 | CASSRRLNEQYF
- | TRBV5-4 | CASSPGPPGGQPQHF
- | TRBV18 | CASSSNRVQNGNTEAFF
TRBD1 | TRBV18 | CASSPGTGGLSTEAFF
- | TRBV6-5 | CASSYSEVTGGYTF
- | TRBV11-2 | CASSLSGRRGTEAFF
- | TRBV5-6 | CASSRRRTGDGQYF
- | TRBV11-2 | CASSLDGSSDQPQHF
- | TRBV7-9 | CASSLTGPAYEQYF
- | TRBV7-2 | CASSLPVTDTQYF
TRBD1 | TRBV4-1 | CASSQTGGSDSPLHF
- | TRBV6-5 | CASSDSRNTEAFF
TRBD1 | TRBV5-6 | CASSQGAGDTEAFF
TRBD1 | TRBV2 | CASSQDRVANYGYTF